These 22 T cell receptor beta chains were sequenced from one sample in a study of CD8 T cells in ankylosing spondylitis. TCRdb itself ran the 5' RACE reads through MiXCR, one entry per CDR3 protein. Of fewer than 130,000 distinct CDR3 sequences detected, about 24% appear once; the ten largest clones hold around an eighth. The sample consisted of synovial fluid, either unsorted or a sorted T cell fraction (not recorded which). The receptors stem from a male donor with ankylosing spondylitis.

This clonotype was observed a few times. The DNA for the CDR3 is TGCGCCAGCAGACCGGGGCAGTACTCCTACGAGCAGTACTTC. Translating it yields CASRPGQYSYEQYF. V usage is TRBV5-1 and J usage is TRBJ2-7; D may be TRBD1 or TRBD2 (5 bases each). The germline V gene has CDR1 SGHRS and CDR2 YFSETQ. CDR3 length equals 14 residues. V lost 5 bases and J 0 bases, leaving 12 bases between the germline ends.

This clonotype was found a few times. The chain is built from TRBV5-1 and TRBJ1-2; D remains ambiguous. CDR1 and CDR2 from the germline V gene are SGHRS and YFSETQ. Trimming removed 1 base from V and 6 bases from J, with 13 bases in between. This CDR3 comprises 14 residues. The CDR3 here is CASSLRQRRDGYTF. As DNA, the CDR3 is TGCGCCAGCAGCTTGCGTCAAAGAAGAGATGGCTACACCTTC.

This clonotype was seen more than once but under ten times. The chain has TRBV30 and TRBJ1-6; the match to TRBD1 covers 8 bases. Per the germline V gene, CDR1 is GTSNPN and CDR2 is SVGIG (reference sequence). With V trimmed by 2 bases and J by 7 bases, 7 bases remained unmatched. This CDR3 is 15 amino acids long. The CDR3 sequence: CAWSLPRQGNSPLHF. The CDR3 DNA follows: TGTGCCTGGAGTTTACCGCGACAGGGGAATTCACCCCTCCACTTT.

V and J are TRBV7-9 and TRBJ2-5, with 13 bases lining up with TRBD2. After removal of 5 bases from V and 2 bases from J, the junction contained 2 bases not matched to a gene. Germline CDR1 and CDR2: SEHNR and FQNEAQ (reference sequence). The CDR3 runs to 15 residues. The CDR3: CASSAGLAGQETQYF. CDR3 in DNA: TGTGCCAGCAGCGCGGGACTAGCGGGGCAAGAGACCCAGTACTTC.

This clonotype showed up many times. The rearrangement uses TRBV10-3 and TRBJ1-2; 9 positions match TRBD1. The length of the CDR3 is 13 residues. Germline V gene lookup returns CDR1 ENHRY and CDR2 SYGVKD. The trim removed 8 bases at V and 10 bases at J, leaving 11 bases unmatched. The CDR3 DNA follows: TGTGCCATCTACCCAACAACAGGGGGCGTCTACACCTTC. Translating gives CAIYPTTGGVYTF.

The chain has TRBV6-5 and TRBJ2-2; TRBD1 or TRBD2 may be the D gene (5 bases each). CDR1 and CDR2 from the germline V gene are MNHEY and SVGAGI. Trimming cost V 0 bases and J 7 bases, with 12 bases left between them. This CDR3 is built from 15 residues. CDR3 sequence (DNA): TGTGCCAGCAGTTACTCGGCAGGGAGTTACGGGGAGCTGTTTTTT. Its protein is CASSYSAGSYGELFF.

This clonotype was recorded a few times. The chain couples TRBV28 to TRBJ1-5; TRBD1 aligns across 10 bases. Germline V gene lookup returns CDR1 MDHEN and CDR2 SYDVKM. The V gene end was trimmed by 3 bases and the J gene end by 2 bases; junction bases not matched to a gene: 4. The CDR3 runs 16 residues. CDR3 amino acids: CASSLSGTGGNQPQHF. The CDR3 nucleotides are TGTGCCAGCAGTTTGAGCGGGACAGGGGGCAATCAGCCCCAGCATTTT.

Only a few counts were recorded for this clonotype. The chain couples TRBV5-8 to TRBJ2-5, with D hard to call. V lost 1 base to trimming and J lost 5 bases, with 3 bases between them. The CDR3 consists of 11 residues. In germline, CDR1 is SGHTS, CDR2 YDEGEE. The CDR3 DNA follows: TGTGCCAGCAGCTTGTTTGAGACCCAGTACTTC. Protein sequence: CASSLFETQYF. Using reference TRBV5-8 and TRBJ2-5 for the parts outside the CDR3, the full variable domain is EAGVTQSPTHLIKTRGQQATLRCSPISGHTSVYWYQQALGLGLQFLLWYDEGEERNRGNFPPRFSGRQFPNYSSELNVNALELEDSALYLCASSLFETQYFGPGTRLLVL.

V and J are TRBV5-1 and TRBJ1-1, with D possibly being TRBD1 (5 bases). Germline V gene lookup returns CDR1 SGHRS and CDR2 YFSETQ. V was clipped by 6 bases and J by 4 bases, with 22 bases between them. The length of the CDR3 is 16 residues. As DNA, the CDR3 is TGCGCCAGCATGGGGGGTACGGGCCAAACCGGCACTGAAGCTTTCTTT. The encoded protein is CASMGGTGQTGTEAFF.

CDR3 nucleotides: TGCGCCAGTCAGAGAGGGGCCGCCGAGACTGAAGCTTTCTTT. It codes for CASQRGAAETEAFF. V gene TRBV5-1 combines with J gene TRBJ1-1; a weak D match, TRBD1 (5 bases). Germline V CDR1 and CDR2: SGHRS, YFSETQ. The CDR3 is made up of 14 amino acids. Trimming took off 8 bases at V and 5 bases at J, with 19 bases between the two ends.

V usage is TRBV6-5 and J usage is TRBJ2-7; TRBD1 might be the D (7 bases). CDR1 MNHEY and CDR2 SVGAGI come from the germline V gene. Trimming removed 0 bases at V and 0 bases at J, with 12 bases between. This CDR3 has 16 amino acids. CDR3 residues: CASSYSRDSSSYEQYF. The CDR3 DNA is TGTGCCAGCAGTTACTCGCGGGACAGTAGCTCCTACGAGCAGTACTTC.

Remarks on this clonotype: It is unclear where the CDR3 begins or ends on the DNA, so no DNA is shown, and the CDR3 is as TCRdb lists it. The chain recombines TRBV20-1 with TRBJ2-7; the tabulated D call, TRBD2, remains unverified against the DNA. CDR1 and CDR2 from the germline V gene are DFQATT and SNEGSKA (reference sequence). Inclusive of both ends, the CDR3 amounts to 12 amino acids. The CDR3 region is CSTSGLLYEQYF.

The CDR3 region has the DNA TGCGCCAGCAGAACCGGGACTAGCGGCGAGCAGTACTTC. Protein: CASRTGTSGEQYF. The chain uses TRBV10-2 and TRBJ2-7; 11 nucleotides line up with TRBD2. CDR1 and CDR2 from the germline V gene are WSHSY and SAAADI. This CDR3 is 13 amino acids long. J lost 6 bases, V lost 6 bases, and 4 bases had no gene match.

This CDR3 is CASSLVLAGGKEQFF. The CDR3 region has the DNA TGTGCCAGCAGCTTAGTACTAGCGGGAGGGAAAGAGCAGTTCTTC. The genes are TRBV7-9 and TRBJ2-1; 13 bases are shared with TRBD2. After removal of 1 base from V and 10 bases from J, the junction contained 4 bases not matched to a gene. The germline gives CDR1 SEHNR, CDR2 FQNEAQ (reference sequence). CDR3 length: 15 residues.

This clonotype was counted a few times. The chain couples TRBV24-1 to TRBJ2-2, with D perhaps TRBD2 (6 bases). This CDR3 has 16 residues. Per germline, CDR1 KGHDR and CDR2 SFDVKD. Between the trimmed V and J ends, which lost 4 bases and 0 bases, there was a span of 11 bases. The CDR3 sequence: CATSEPSSANTGELFF. DNA for the CDR3: TGTGCCACCAGTGAGCCTTCTAGCGCGAACACCGGGGAGCTGTTTTTT.

This clonotype was counted many times. The chain couples TRBV28 to TRBJ1-3; TRBD1 is a possible D gene (5 bases). Germline CDR1 is MDHEN and CDR2 is SYDVKM. V was pared by 3 bases and J by 2 bases, with 11 bases between. The CDR3 runs to 15 residues. The CDR3 sequence: CASSLTQGTGNTIYF. Written as DNA, the CDR3 is TGTGCCAGCAGTTTGACCCAGGGAACTGGAAACACCATATATTTT.

This clonotype appeared a few times. The chain is built from TRBV18 and TRBJ2-2, with D perhaps TRBD1 (6 bases). V was pared by 2 bases and J by 5 bases, with 15 bases between. The CDR3 loop spans 16 amino acids. Germline V lookup: CDR1 KGHSH, CDR2 LQKENI. CDR3 DNA: TGTGCCAGCTCACCAACCCGGGACATCCCGACCGGGGAGCTGTTTTTT. Amino acid sequence: CASSPTRDIPTGELFF.

This clonotype has more than one count but fewer than ten. J is TRBJ1-2 and V is TRBV20-1; D is uncertain. This CDR3 region has 13 residues. The germline gives CDR1 DFQATT, CDR2 SNEGSKA (reference sequence). The ends were cut back, 0 bases at V and 6 bases at J, with 11 bases in the middle. The CDR3 coding sequence is TGCAGTGCTAGAGATCTATGGAAGAATGGCTACACCTTC. The encoded protein is CSARDLWKNGYTF.

The chain uses TRBV20-1 and TRBJ2-3; TRBD2 agrees at 10 bases. Germline CDR1 is DFQATT and CDR2 is SNEGSKA (reference sequence). With V trimmed by 1 base and J by 5 bases, 9 bases remained unmatched. CDR3 length equals 16 residues. The CDR3 sequence: CSARAQSGRAQDTQYF. The DNA for the CDR3 is TGCAGTGCTAGAGCGCAAAGCGGGAGGGCGCAAGATACGCAGTATTTT.

This chain links TRBV4-2 with TRBJ2-3; 10 positions match TRBD2. The V and J ends lost 3 bases and 0 bases, in that order; junction bases with no gene match: 6. Germline V CDR1 and CDR2: LGHNA, YNFKEQ. CDR3 length equals 17 residues. CDR3 nucleotide sequence: TGTGCCAGCAGCCAGGGGCTAGCGGGAGTTAGCACAGATACGCAGTATTTT. Translated: CASSQGLAGVSTDTQYF.

The chain couples TRBV9 to TRBJ2-2; unclear D gene. Germline lookup yields CDR1 SGDLS and CDR2 YYNGEE. Trimming cost V 3 bases and J 1 base, with 7 bases left between them. The CDR3 is made up of 14 amino acids. The CDR3 spells CASSDRRNTGELFF. CDR3 bases: TGTGCCAGCAGCGACCGCAGGAACACCGGGGAGCTGTTTTTT. The whole variable domain, filled in from reference TRBV9 and TRBJ2-2, reads DSGVTQTPKHLITATGQRVTLRCSPRSGDLSVYWYQQSLDQGLQFLIQYYNGEERAKGNILERFSAQQFPDLHSELNLSSLELGDSALYFCASSDRRNTGELFFGEGSRLTVL.

This rearrangement joins TRBV10-3 to TRBJ1-3; D is possibly TRBD1 (6 bases). The germline V gene has CDR1 ENHRY and CDR2 SYGVKD. There are 17 residues in the CDR3. The ends were cut back, 0 bases at V and 3 bases at J, with 15 bases in the middle. CDR3 in DNA: TGTGCCATCAGTGAGTCGGCCAGGGGAATGAGTGGAAACACCATATATTTT. Translated: CAISESARGMSGNTIYF.